The 5 T cell receptor beta chains listed next were all sequenced from one sample in a study of cytomegalovirus exposure and HLA in healthy donors. PCR was performed using 60 Vbeta and 13 Jbeta primers. The method was immunoSEQ multiplex PCR; TCRdb's version includes in-frame clones alone and lacks a portion of them. Seen here are 70,000 to 95,000 clones, about 84% observed once, and the top ten hold roughly 2%. Material for sequencing was PBMCs. The source of these receptors is a man aged 18 to 30 in good health and CMV-seronegative.

The V call is TRBV6-1, the J call TRBJ2-7; 7 bases map to TRBD1. CDR3 length: 14 amino acids. Unmatched junction bases numbered 2, after V lost 0 bases and J lost 3 bases. The germline CDR1 and CDR2 sequences are MNHNS and SASEGT. The CDR3 nucleotides read TGTGCCAGCAGTGAAGCTTGGGACAGCTACGAGCAGTACTTC. Its translation: CASSEAWDSYEQYF.

V usage is TRBV11-2 and J usage is TRBJ2-1; weak D call: TRBD2 (5 bases). CDR1 and CDR2 (germline): SGHAT, FQNNGV. The CDR3 is 15 residues long. V lost 1 base to trimming and J lost 0 bases, with 7 bases between them. CDR3 bases: TGTGCCAGCAGCTTAGCACTAGACTCCTACAATGAGCAGTTCTTC. It translates to CASSLALDSYNEQFF.

J is TRBJ1-6 and V is TRBV5-1; TRBD1 matches 9 bases. CDR1 is SGHRS and CDR2 is YFSETQ in the germline V gene. This CDR3 has 16 residues. V lost 0 bases and J lost 5; bases outside the gene matches: 3. The DNA of the CDR3 is TGCGCCAGCAGCTTGGCGGGGACAGGGAATAATTCACCCCTCCACTTT. It codes for CASSLAGTGNNSPLHF.

V is TRBV23-1 and J is TRBJ2-2, with D possibly being TRBD1 (5 bases). TRBV23-1 has ORF status, its function being uncertain. Trimming removed 4 bases from V and 6 bases from J, with 12 bases in between. This CDR3 has 14 residues. CDR3 sequence: CASSRLRAAGELFF. The DNA of the CDR3 is TGCGCCAGCAGTCGCCTCAGGGCTGCCGGGGAGCTGTTTTTT.

This clone has only one observation. The V and J genes are TRBV6-5 and TRBJ2-7, with 9 bases aligning to TRBD2. Germline CDR1 and CDR2: MNHEY and SVGAGI. The CDR3 consists of 15 residues. The V gene end was trimmed by 2 bases and the J gene end by 0 bases; junction bases not matched to a gene: 2. The CDR3 DNA is TGTGCCAGCAGTTACGGCGGGGGGGCCTCCTACGAGCAGTACTTC. Amino acid sequence: CASSYGGGASYEQYF.